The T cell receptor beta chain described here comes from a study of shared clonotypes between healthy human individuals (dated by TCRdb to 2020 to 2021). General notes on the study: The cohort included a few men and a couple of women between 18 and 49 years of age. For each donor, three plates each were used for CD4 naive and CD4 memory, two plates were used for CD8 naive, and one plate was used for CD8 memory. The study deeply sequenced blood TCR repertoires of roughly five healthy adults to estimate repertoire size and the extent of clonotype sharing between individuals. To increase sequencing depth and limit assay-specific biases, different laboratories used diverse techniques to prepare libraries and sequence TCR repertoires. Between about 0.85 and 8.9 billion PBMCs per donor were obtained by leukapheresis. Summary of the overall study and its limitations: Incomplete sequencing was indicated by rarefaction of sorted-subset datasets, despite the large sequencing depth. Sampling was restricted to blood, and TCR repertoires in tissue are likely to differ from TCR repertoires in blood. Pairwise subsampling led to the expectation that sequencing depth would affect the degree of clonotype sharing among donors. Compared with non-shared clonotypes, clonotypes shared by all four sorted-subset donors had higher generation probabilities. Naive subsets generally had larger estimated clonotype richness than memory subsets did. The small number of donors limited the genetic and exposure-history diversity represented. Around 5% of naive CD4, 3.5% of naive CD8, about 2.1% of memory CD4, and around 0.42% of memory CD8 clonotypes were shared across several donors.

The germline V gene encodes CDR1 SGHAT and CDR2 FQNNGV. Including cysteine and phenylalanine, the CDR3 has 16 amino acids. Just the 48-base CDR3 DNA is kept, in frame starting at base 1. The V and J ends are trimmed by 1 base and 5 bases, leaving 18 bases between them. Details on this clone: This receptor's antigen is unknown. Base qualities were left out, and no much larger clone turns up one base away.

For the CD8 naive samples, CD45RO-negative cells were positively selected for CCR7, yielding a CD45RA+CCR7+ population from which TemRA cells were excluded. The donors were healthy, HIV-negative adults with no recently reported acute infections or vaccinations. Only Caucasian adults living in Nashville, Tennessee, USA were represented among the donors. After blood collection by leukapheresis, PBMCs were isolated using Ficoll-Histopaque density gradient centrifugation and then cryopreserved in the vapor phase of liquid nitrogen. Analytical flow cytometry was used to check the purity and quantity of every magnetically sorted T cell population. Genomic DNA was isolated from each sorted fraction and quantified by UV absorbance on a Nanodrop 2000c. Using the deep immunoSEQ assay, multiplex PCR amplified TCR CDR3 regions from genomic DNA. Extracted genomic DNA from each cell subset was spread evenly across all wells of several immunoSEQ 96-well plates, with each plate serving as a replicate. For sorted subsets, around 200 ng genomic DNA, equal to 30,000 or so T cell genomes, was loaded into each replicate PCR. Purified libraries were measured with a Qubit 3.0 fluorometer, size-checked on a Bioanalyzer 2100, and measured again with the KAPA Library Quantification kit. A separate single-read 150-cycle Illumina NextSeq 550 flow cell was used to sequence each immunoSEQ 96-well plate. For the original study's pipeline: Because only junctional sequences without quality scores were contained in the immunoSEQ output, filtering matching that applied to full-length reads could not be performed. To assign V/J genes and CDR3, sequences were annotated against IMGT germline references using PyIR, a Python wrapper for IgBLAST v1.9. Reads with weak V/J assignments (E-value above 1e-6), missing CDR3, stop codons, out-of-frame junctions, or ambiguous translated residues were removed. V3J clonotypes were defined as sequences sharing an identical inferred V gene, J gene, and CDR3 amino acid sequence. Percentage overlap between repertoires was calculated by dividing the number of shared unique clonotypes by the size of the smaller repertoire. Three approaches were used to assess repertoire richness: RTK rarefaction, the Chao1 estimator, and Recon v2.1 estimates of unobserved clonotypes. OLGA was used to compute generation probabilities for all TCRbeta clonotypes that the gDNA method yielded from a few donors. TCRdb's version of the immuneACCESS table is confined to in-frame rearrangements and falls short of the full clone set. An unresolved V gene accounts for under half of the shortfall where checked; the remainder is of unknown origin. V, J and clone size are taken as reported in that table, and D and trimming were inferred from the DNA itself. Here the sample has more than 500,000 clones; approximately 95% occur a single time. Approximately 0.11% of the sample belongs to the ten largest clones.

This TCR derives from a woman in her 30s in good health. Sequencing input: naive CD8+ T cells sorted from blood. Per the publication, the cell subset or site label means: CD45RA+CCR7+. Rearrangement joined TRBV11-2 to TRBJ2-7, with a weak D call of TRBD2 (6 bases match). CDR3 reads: CASSLVGRGPSDEQYF. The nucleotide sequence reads TGTGCCAGCAGCTTAGTGGGGCGGGGCCCATCAGACGAGCAGTACTTC.